The entry below describes one TCR beta chain. This specimen comes from a study of blood T cell repertoires in COVID-19. Libraries were prepared by immunoSEQ multiplex PCR; TCRdb keeps only in-frame clonotypes and omits some of them. The table records approximately 430,000 clones, just over 85% of them present only once. The V and J ends lost 5 bases and 6 bases, in that order; junction bases with no gene match: 8. The CDR3 contains 15 residues. Germline V gives CDR1 SGHTA, CDR2 FQGNSA. The J gene is TRBJ1-5, the V gene TRBV7-2, with 9 bases that match TRBD1. Sequencing was carried out using peripheral blood. The source of this sequence is a woman in her 30s with active or convalescent COVID-19. The CDR3 is CASSNRDREFQPQHF. The CDR3 nucleotides are TGTGCCAGCAGCAATCGGGACAGGGAGTTTCAGCCCCAGCATTTT.